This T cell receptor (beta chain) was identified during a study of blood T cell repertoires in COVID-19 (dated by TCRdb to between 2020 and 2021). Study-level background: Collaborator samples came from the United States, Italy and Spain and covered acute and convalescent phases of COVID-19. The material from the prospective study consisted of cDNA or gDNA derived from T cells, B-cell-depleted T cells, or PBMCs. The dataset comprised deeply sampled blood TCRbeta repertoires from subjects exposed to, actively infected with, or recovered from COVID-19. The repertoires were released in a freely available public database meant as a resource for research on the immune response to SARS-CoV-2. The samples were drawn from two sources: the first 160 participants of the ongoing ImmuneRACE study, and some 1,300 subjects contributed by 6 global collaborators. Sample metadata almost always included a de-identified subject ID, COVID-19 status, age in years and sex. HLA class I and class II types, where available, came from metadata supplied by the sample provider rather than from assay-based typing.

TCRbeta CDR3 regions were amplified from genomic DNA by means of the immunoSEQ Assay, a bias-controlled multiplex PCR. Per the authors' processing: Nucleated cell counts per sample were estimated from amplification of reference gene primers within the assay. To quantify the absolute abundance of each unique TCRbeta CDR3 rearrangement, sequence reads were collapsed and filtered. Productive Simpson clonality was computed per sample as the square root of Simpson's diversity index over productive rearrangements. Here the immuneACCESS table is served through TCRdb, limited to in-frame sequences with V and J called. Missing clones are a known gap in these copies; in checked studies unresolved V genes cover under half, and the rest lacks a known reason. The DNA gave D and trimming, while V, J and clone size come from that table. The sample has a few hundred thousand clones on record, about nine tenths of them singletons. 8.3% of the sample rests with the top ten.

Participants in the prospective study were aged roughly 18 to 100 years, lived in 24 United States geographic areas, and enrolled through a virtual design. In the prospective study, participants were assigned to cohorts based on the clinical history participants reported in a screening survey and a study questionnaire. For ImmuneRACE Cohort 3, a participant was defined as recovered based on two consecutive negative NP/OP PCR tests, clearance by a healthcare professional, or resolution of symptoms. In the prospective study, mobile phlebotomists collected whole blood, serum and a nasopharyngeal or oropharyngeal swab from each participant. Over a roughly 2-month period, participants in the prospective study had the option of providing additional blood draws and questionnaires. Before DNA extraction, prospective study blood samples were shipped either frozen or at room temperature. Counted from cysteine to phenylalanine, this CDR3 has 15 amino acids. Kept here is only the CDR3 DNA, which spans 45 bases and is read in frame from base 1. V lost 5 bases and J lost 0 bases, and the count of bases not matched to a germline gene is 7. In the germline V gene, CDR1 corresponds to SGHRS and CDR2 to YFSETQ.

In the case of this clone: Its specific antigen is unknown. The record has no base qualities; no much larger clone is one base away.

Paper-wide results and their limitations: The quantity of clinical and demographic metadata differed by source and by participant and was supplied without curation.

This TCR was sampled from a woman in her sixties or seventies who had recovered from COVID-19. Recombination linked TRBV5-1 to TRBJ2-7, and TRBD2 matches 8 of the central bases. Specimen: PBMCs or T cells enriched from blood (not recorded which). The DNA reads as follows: TGCGCCAGCAGTCCCGGGGGGGGGAACTCCTACGAGCAGTACTTC. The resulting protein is CASSPGGGNSYEQYF.